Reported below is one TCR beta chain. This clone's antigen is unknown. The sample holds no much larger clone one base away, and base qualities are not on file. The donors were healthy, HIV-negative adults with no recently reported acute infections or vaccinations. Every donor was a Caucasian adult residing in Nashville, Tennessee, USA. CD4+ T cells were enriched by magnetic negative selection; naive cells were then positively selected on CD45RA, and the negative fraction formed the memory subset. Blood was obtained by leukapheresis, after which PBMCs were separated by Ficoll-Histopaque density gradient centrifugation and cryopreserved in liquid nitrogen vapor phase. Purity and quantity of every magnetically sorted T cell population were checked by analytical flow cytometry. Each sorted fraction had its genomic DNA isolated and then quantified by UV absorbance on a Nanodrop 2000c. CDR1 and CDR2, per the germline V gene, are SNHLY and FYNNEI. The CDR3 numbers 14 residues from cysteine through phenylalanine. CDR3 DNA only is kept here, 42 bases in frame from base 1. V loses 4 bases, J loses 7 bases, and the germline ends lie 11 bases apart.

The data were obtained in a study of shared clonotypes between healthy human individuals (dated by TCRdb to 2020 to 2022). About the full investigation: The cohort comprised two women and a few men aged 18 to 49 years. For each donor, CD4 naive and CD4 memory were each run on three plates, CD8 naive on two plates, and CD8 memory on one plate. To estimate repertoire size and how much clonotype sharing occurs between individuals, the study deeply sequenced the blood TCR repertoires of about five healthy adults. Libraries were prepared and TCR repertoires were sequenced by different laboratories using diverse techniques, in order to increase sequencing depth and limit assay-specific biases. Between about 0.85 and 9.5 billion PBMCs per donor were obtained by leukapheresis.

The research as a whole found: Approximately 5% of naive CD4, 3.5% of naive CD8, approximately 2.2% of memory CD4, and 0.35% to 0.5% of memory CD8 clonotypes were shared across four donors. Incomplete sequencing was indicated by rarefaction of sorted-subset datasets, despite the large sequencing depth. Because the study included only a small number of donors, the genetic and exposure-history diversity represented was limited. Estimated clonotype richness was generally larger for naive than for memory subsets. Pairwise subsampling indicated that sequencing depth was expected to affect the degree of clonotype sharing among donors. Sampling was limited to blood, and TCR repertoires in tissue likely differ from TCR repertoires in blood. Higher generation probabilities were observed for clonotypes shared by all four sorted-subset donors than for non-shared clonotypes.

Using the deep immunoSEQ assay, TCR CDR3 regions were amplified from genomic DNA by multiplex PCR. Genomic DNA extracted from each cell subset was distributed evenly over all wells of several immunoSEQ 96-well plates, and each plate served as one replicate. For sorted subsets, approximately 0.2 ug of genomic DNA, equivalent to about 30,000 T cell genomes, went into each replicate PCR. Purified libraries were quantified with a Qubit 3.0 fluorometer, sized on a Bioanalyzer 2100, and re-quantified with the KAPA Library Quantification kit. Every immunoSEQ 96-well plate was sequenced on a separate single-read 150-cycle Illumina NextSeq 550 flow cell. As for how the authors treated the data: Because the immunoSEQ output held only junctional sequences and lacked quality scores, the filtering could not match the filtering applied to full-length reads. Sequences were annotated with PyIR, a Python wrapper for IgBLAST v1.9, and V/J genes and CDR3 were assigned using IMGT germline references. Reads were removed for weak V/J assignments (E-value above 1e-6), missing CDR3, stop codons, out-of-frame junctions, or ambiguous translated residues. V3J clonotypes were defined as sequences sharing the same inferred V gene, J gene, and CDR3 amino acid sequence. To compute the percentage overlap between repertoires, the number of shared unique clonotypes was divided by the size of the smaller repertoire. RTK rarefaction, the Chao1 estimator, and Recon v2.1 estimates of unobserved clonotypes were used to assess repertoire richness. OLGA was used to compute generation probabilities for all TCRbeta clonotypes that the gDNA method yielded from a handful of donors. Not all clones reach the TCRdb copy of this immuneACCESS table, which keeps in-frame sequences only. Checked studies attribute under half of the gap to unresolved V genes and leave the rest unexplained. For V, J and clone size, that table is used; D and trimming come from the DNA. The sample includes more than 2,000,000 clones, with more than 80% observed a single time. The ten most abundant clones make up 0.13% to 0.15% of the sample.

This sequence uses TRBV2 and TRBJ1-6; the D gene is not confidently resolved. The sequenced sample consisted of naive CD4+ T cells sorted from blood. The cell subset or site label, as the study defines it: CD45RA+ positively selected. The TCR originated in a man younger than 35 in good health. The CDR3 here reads CASSVDGPNSPLHF. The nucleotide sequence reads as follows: TGTGCCAGCAGTGTGGACGGGCCAAATTCACCCCTCCACTTT. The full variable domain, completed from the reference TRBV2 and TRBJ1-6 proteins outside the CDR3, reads EPEVTQTPSHQVTQMGQEVILRCVPISNHLYFYWYRQILGQKVEFLVSFYNNEISEKSEIFDDQFSVERPDGSNFTLKIRSTKLEDSAMYFCASSVDGPNSPLHFGNGTRLTVT.